Sequencing of this T cell receptor beta chain was carried out in a study of T cells in localized non-small cell lung cancer. This table comes from immunoSEQ multiplex PCR, and its TCRdb copy is limited to in-frame clones, with some not included. The sample records under 95,000 clones, 80% being singletons. Germline V lookup: CDR1 SEHNR, CDR2 FQNEAQ (reference sequence). There are 15 residues in the CDR3. The V end was cut by 3 bases, the J end by 0 bases, with 11 bases between. This clone has a single count. The sequencing used peripheral blood, collected before any cancer treatment. The chain recombines TRBV7-9 with TRBJ1-1; unclear D gene. This receptor was obtained from a female donor at least 60 years old with stage I lung adenocarcinoma. The CDR3 loop is CASSFLPPLNTEAFF. The CDR3 DNA reads as TGTGCCAGCAGCTTTCTCCCCCCACTGAACACTGAAGCTTTCTTT.